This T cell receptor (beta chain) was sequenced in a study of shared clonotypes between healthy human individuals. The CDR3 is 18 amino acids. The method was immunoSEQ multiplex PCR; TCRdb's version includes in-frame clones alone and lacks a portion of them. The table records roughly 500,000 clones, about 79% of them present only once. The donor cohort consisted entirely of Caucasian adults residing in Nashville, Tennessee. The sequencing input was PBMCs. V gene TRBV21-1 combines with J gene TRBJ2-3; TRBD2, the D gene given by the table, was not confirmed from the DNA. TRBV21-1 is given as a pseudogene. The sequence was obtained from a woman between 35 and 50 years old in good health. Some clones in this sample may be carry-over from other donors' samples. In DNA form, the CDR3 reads TGTGCCAGCAGCGGGTTCCACGGGAAGCCCCTGATCACAGATACGCAGTATTTT. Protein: CASSGFHGKPLITDTQYF.